This TCR beta chain was sequenced in a study of T cells after yellow fever vaccination. This clonotype was found many times. UMIs and a universal primer site were added when TCR cDNA was made by 5'RACE template switching. TCRdb analysed the 5' RACE reads with MiXCR anew, one entry per CDR3 protein. The sample comprises about 45,000 distinct CDR3 sequences, under 8% of which are singletons, and approximately 15% rests with the top ten. Notes on the study in general: A weaker but faster secondary response was observed, peaking on day 5 versus 15. FACS-sorted repertoires might harbor abundant contaminating clonotypes from the bulk population. A small proportion of clonotypes was detected in both the CD4 and CD8 compartments.

Here the sequenced sample was CD8+ T cells not binding an NS4B(214-222) dextramer, sorted from PBMCs, taken 45 days after the yellow fever booster vaccination. This sequence was found in a man aged 25-40 years who received the YFV17D yellow fever vaccine.

In DNA, the CDR3 is TGTGCCAGCAGCGAAAGCGGTCAAAGGGCCGGGGAGCTGTTTTTT. Protein sequence: CASSESGQRAGELFF. The V and J genes are TRBV5-5 and TRBJ2-2; possible D gene TRBD2, 5 bases. V was clipped by 4 bases and J by 6 bases, with 16 bases between them. There are 15 residues in the CDR3. From germline, CDR1 is SGHKS and CDR2 YYEKEE (reference sequence).